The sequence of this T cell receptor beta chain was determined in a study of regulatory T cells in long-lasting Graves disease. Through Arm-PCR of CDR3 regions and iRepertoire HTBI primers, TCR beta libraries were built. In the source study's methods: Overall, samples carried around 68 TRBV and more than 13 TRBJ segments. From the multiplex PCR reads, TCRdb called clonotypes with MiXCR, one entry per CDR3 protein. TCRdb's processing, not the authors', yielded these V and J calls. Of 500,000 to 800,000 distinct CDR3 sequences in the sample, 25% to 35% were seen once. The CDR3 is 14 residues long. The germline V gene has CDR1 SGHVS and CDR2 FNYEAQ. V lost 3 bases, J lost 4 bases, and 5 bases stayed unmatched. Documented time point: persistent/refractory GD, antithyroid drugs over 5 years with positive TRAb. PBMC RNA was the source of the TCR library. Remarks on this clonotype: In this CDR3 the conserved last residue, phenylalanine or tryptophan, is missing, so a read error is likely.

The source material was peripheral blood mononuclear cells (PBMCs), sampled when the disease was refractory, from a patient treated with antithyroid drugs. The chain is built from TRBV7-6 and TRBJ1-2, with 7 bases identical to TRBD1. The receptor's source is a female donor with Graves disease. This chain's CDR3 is CASSFADRAYGYTL. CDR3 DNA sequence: TGTGCCAGCAGCTTTGCCGACAGGGCCTATGGCTACACCCTC.